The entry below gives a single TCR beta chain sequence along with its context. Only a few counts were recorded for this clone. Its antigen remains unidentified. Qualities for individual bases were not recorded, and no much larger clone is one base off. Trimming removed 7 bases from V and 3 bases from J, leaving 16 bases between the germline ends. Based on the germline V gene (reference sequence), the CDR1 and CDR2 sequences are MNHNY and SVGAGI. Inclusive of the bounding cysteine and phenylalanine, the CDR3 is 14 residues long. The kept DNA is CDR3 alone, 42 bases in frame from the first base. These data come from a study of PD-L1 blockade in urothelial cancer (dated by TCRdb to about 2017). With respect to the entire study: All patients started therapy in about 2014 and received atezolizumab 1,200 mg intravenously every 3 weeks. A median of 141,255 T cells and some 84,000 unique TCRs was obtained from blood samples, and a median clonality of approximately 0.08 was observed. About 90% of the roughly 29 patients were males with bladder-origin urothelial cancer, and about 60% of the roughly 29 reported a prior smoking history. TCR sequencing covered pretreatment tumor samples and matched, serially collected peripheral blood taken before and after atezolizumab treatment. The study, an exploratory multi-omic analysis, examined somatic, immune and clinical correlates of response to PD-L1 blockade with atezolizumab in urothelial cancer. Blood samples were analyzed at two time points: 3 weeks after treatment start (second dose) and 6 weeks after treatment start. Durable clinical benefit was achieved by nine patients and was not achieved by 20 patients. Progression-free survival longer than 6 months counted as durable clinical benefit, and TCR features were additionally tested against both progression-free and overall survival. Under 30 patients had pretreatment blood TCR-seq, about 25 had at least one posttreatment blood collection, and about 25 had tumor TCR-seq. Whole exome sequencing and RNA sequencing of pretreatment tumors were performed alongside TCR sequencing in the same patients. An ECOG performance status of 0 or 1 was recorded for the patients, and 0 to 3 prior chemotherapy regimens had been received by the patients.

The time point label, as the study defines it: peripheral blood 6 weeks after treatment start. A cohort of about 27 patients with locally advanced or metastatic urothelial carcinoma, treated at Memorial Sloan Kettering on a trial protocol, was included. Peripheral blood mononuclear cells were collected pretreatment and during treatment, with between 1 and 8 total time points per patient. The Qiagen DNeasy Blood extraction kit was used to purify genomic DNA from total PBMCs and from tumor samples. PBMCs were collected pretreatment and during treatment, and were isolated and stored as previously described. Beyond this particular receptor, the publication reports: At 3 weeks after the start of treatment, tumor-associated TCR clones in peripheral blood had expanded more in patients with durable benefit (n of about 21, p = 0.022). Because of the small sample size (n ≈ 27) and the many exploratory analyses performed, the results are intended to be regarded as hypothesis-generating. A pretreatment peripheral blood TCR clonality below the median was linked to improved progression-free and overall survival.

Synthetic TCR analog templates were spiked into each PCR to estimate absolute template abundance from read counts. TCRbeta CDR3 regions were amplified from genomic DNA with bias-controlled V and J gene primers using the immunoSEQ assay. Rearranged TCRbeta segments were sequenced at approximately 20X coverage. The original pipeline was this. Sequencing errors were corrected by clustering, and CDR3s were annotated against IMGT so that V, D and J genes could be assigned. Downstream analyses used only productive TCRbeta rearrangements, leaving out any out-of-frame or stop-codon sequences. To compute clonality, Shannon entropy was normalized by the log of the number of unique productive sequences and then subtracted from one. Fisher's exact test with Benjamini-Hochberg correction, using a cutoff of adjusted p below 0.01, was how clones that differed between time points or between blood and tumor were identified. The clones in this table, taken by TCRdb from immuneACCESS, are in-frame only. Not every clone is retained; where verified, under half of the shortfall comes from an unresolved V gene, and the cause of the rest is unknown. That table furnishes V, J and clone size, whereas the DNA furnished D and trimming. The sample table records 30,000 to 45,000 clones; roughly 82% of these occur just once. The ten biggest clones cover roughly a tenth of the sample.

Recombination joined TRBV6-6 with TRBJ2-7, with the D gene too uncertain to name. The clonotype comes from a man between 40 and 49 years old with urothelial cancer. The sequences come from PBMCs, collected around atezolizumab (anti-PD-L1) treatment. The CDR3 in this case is CASKTTDKNYEQYF. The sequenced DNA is TGTGCCAGCAAAACAACCGACAAGAACTACGAGCAGTACTTC.